This T cell receptor beta chain was captured in a study of blood T cell repertoires in COVID-19. The table lists this clone with a few counts. Germline CDR1 LGHNA, CDR2 YSLEER. The CDR3 is 15 residues long. Trimming stripped 0 bases from V and 9 bases from J, with 12 bases between. Clones were sequenced by immunoSEQ multiplex PCR, and TCRdb holds only the in-frame ones, with some missing. Here the sample spans about 150,000 clones, roughly 87% being singletons. The J gene is TRBJ1-6, the V gene TRBV4-3, with a weak D call TRBD1 (6 bases). The clonotype comes from a woman aged 50 to 60 who had recovered from COVID-19. Sequencing was done on a sample of PBMCs or T cells enriched from blood (not recorded which). In nucleotides, the CDR3 is TGCGCCAGCAGCCAAGAACAGGGTATCTCTTCACCCCTCCACTTT. Translation: CASSQEQGISSPLHF.